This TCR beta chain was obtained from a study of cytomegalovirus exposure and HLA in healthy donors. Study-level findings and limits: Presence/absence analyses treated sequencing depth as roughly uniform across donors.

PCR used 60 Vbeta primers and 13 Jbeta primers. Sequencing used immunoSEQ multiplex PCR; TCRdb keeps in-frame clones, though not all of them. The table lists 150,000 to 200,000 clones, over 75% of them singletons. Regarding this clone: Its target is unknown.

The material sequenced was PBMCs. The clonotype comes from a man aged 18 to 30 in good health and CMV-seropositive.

CDR3 nucleotide sequence: TGTGCCAGCAGTGAAGTTTCAGGGGGTTATTGGAATTCACCCCTCCACTTT. It translates to CASSEVSGGYWNSPLHF. V and J are TRBV6-1 and TRBJ1-6; 7 bases align to TRBD1. V lost 1 base to trimming and J lost 7 bases; unmatched junction nucleotides: 10. Germline CDR1 MNHNS, CDR2 SASEGT. The CDR3 contains 17 residues.